The 3 T cell receptor beta chains below all came from one sample that was sequenced in a study of blood T cell repertoires in COVID-19. TCRdb's copy holds only in-frame clones and misses some; the assay was immunoSEQ multiplex PCR. The sample has roughly 110,000 clones; roughly 85% are singletons. Input material: peripheral blood. The origin of the receptors is a woman aged 55-70 years with COVID-19, enrolled during active disease.

The rearrangement uses TRBV5-6 and TRBJ1-2; 9 bases are shared with TRBD1. Losses at the gene ends were 4 bases for V and 8 bases for J; bases not matched to a gene: 9. Per the germline V gene, CDR1 is SGHDT and CDR2 is YYEEEE. This CDR3 region has 14 residues. The CDR3 here is CASSNQQGARGYTF. The CDR3 bases are TGTGCCAGCAGCAACCAACAGGGGGCTCGGGGCTACACCTTC.

CDR3 bases: TGTGCCAGCAGCCATGGGACAGAAGCTTTCTTT. Protein product: CASSHGTEAFF. The chain joins TRBV3-1 (or the pseudogene TRBV3-2) to TRBJ1-1, with D tentatively TRBD1 (6 bases). The CDR3 is 11 residues long. CDR1 is LGHDT, CDR2 YNNKEL, per germline (reference sequence). Trimming removed 3 bases from V and 8 bases from J, with 7 bases in between.

This rearrangement joins TRBV19 to TRBJ2-3; 8 nucleotides align to TRBD2. CDR3 length: 15 residues. The trim removed 7 bases at V and 2 bases at J, leaving 8 bases unmatched. Germline V gene lookup returns CDR1 LNHDA and CDR2 SQIVND (reference sequence). The DNA of the CDR3 is TGTGCCAGTAAAAGGACTAGCCTCAACACAGATACGCAGTATTTT. Translation gives CASKRTSLNTDTQYF.